This TCR beta chain was documented in a study of blood T cell repertoires in COVID-19. Study-level background: Nucleic acid was either cDNA or gDNA, and it came from T cells, B-cell-depleted T cells, or PBMCs.

Per the germline V gene, CDR1 is ENHRY and CDR2 is SYGVKD. The CDR3 consists of 16 residues. Trimming took 0 bases from V and 1 from J; bases not matched to a gene: 0. Profiled with immunoSEQ multiplex PCR; TCRdb holds only in-frame clones, not every one. The table includes roughly 380,000 clones, approximately 81% detected once. This sequence was found in a woman aged 18-35 years with acute or convalescent COVID-19. Sample: peripheral blood. This sequence joins TRBV10-3 and TRBJ1-5; TRBD1 aligns across 10 bases. CDR3 nucleotides: TGTGCCATCAGTGAGTCGACAGGGGGCAGCAATCAGCCCCAGCATTTT. It yields the protein CAISESTGGSNQPQHF.